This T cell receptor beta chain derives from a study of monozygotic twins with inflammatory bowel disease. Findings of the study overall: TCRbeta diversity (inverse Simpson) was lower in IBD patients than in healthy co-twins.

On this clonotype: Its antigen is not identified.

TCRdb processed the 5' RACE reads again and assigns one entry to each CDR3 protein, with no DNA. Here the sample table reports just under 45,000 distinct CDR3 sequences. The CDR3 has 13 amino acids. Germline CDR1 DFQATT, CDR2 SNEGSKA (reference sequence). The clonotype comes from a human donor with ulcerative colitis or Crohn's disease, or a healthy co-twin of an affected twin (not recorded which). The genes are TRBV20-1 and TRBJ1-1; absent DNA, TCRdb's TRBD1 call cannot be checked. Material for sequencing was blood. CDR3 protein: CSVLGGQNTEAFF.